The 18 T cell receptor beta chains listed next were all sequenced from one sample in a study of regulatory T cells in long-lasting Graves disease. Arm-PCR with iRepertoire HTBI primers amplified the CDR3 regions for these TCR beta libraries. MiXCR was run by TCRdb on the multiplex PCR reads, yielding one entry per CDR3 protein. The table has 500,000 to 800,000 distinct CDR3 sequences, 25% to 30% seen once. Time point here: persistent/refractory GD, antithyroid drugs over 5 years with positive TRAb. From PBMCs, RNA was extracted and then used to make the TCR library. The specimen comprised peripheral blood mononuclear cells (PBMCs), sampled when the disease was refractory, from a patient treated with antithyroid drugs. Source of these receptors: a female donor with Graves disease.

The chain is built from TRBV3-1 and TRBJ2-5; D may match TRBD1 or TRBD2 (7 bases each). This CDR3 is 15 amino acids long. The germline V and J ends were trimmed by 5 bases and 5 bases, with 18 bases remaining between them. Germline V gene sequence: CDR1 LGHDT, CDR2 YNNKEL (reference sequence). DNA for the CDR3: TGTGCCAGCAGCGCTCGCCAGGGGGGGAAGGAGACCCAGTACTTC. Its protein is CASSARQGGKETQYF.

As DNA, the CDR3 is TGTGCCAGCAGAACCGCAGGTAATAGCAATCAGCCCCAGCATTTT. Its translation: CASRTAGNSNQPQHF. This chain links TRBV6-2 or TRBV6-3 with TRBJ1-5; D uncertain. Trimming removed 6 bases from V and 0 bases from J, with 12 bases in between. This CDR3 comprises 15 residues. The germline V gene encodes CDR1 MNHEY and CDR2 SVGEGT.

About this clonotype itself: The junction does not match germline at one end; this may be a read error. The rearrangement links TRBV12-3 or TRBV12-4 to TRBJ1-2, with D tentatively TRBD1 (5 bases). The CDR3 is 13 residues long. Here the CDR3 reads CASSQIRGYGHTF. The CDR3 DNA reads TGTGCCAGCAGCCAAATCCGGGGCTATGGCCACACCTTC.

This clonotype appeared a few times. The chain combines TRBV3-1 with TRBJ2-7; D perhaps matches TRBD1 (6 bases). V gave up 1 base and J gave up 3 bases, with 13 bases separating them. CDR1 and CDR2 (germline): LGHDT, YNNKEL (reference sequence). The CDR3 runs 15 residues. Written as DNA, the CDR3 is TGTGCCAGCAGCCAAGGGTTGACAGGCAACTACGAGCAGTACTTC. It specifies CASSQGLTGNYEQYF.

The chain links TRBV16 to TRBJ1-5; D is ambiguous. Trimming removed 4 bases at V and 0 bases at J, with 10 bases between. This CDR3 has 15 amino acids. In germline, CDR1 is KGHSY, CDR2 FQNENV. The CDR3 is CASSLQVTSNQPQHF. CDR3 bases: TGTGCCAGCAGCCTTCAGGTTACTAGCAATCAGCCCCAGCATTTT.

This clonotype was picked up many times. The chain joins TRBV27 to TRBJ2-7; possibly TRBD1 or TRBD2 for D (5 bases each). Germline V lookup: CDR1 MNHEY, CDR2 SMNVEV (reference sequence). The CDR3 has 15 residues. V was pared by 2 bases and J by 2 bases, with 13 bases between. The chain's CDR3 is CASSLVGETTYEQYF. The CDR3 DNA reads as TGTGCCAGCAGTTTAGTAGGGGAGACTACCTACGAGCAGTACTTC.

The chain recombines TRBV7-2 with TRBJ1-5, with a possible D match to TRBD1 (6 bases). Germline CDR1 is SGHTA and CDR2 is FQGNSA. Trimming took 6 bases from V and 4 from J, leaving 16 bases between them. The CDR3 covers 15 residues. In nucleotides, the CDR3 is TGTGCCAGCAGTCCAACCACAGGGTATAATCAGCCCCAGCATTTT. This gives the protein CASSPTTGYNQPQHF.

This clonotype came up many times. The chain employs TRBV28 and TRBJ2-7; D may match TRBD1 or TRBD2 (5 bases each). Germline lookup yields CDR1 MDHEN and CDR2 SYDVKM. There are 15 residues in the CDR3. Trimming took off 5 bases at V and 4 bases at J, with 18 bases between the two ends. CDR3: CASSPRLRGEYEQYF. DNA for the CDR3: TGTGCCAGCAGTCCGCGACTCAGAGGGGAGTACGAGCAGTACTTC.

This rearrangement joins TRBV7-9 to TRBJ1-2, with TRBD1 identical over 11 bases. The junction had 19 bases not matched to a gene; V was cut back by 5 bases and J by 8 bases. This CDR3 contains 18 residues. From germline, CDR1 is SEHNR and CDR2 FQNEAQ (reference sequence). Here the CDR3 reads CASSPPPRTGGSAGGYTF. CDR3 in DNA: TGTGCCAGCAGCCCCCCCCCCAGGACAGGGGGCAGTGCTGGCGGCTACACCTTC.

This clonotype was detected a few times. The V gene is TRBV7-3, the J gene TRBJ2-2; D possibly corresponds to TRBD2 (5 bases). V lost 5 bases to trimming and J lost 0 bases, with 10 bases between them. This CDR3 contains 15 residues. Germline loops: CDR1 SGHTA, CDR2 FQGTGA. This CDR3 reads CASSRTPANTGELFF. In DNA, the CDR3 is TGTGCCAGCAGCAGGACTCCAGCGAACACCGGGGAGCTGTTTTTT.

The table lists this clonotype with a few counts. For the CDR3, the DNA is TGTGCCAGCAGTTCTTGGGAGAATAGCAATCAGCCCCAGCATTTT. It is translated as CASSSWENSNQPQHF. The gene calls are TRBV28 and TRBJ1-5; D remains ambiguous. The germline V gene encodes CDR1 MDHEN and CDR2 SYDVKM. The CDR3 is 15 amino acids. Trimming stripped 4 bases from V and 0 bases from J, with 10 bases between.

This clonotype has only one observation. One junction end does not reproduce the germline sequence, and a read error may be involved. This chain links TRBV10-3 with TRBJ2-5; the D gene is possibly TRBD1 (6 bases). Germline V gene sequence: CDR1 ENHRY, CDR2 SYGVKD. The CDR3 runs to 14 residues. The CDR3 sequence: CAISASRGQEAQYF. The CDR3 DNA is TGTGCCATCAGTGCTAGCAGGGGCCAAGAGGCCCAGTACTTC.

This chain's CDR3 is CASSLDTTASTNEKLFF. CDR3 sequence (DNA): TGCGCCAGCAGCTTGGATACGACGGCGTCAACTAATGAAAAACTGTTTTTT. This chain uses TRBV5-1 with TRBJ1-4; D remains ambiguous. The CDR3 is 17 amino acids. The V end was cut by 0 bases, the J end by 0 bases, with 12 bases between. The germline gives CDR1 SGHRS, CDR2 YFSETQ.

The table lists this clonotype with many counts. The chain uses TRBV11-2 and TRBJ2-7; D is ambiguous. V gave up 9 bases and J gave up 3 bases, with 12 bases separating them. CDR1 is SGHAT and CDR2 is FQNNGV in the germline V gene. This CDR3 is 12 amino acids long. For the CDR3, the DNA is TGTGCCAGTTCCGGGCCGTACTACGAGCAGTACTTC. Translated: CASSGPYYEQYF.

The rearrangement links TRBV29-1 to TRBJ2-5, with 7 bases identical to TRBD2. This CDR3 is built from 16 residues. From germline, CDR1 is SQVTM and CDR2 ANQGSEA. V lost 3 bases to trimming and J lost 2 bases; unmatched junction nucleotides: 12. The CDR3 reads CSVDGASGDPQETQYF. The CDR3 DNA follows: TGCAGCGTTGATGGGGCGAGCGGGGACCCTCAAGAGACCCAGTACTTC.

This clonotype has more than one count but fewer than ten. This chain joins TRBV6-1 and TRBJ1-3, with D tentatively TRBD1 (6 bases). The germline CDR1 and CDR2 sequences are MNHNS and SASEGT. The CDR3 sequence is 16 residues long. Trimming took off 6 bases at V and 0 bases at J, with 15 bases between the two ends. The CDR3 DNA reads as TGTGCCAGCAGCCACAGGGTGTCGGACTCTGGAAACACCATATATTTT. Its translation is CASSHRVSDSGNTIYF.

This clonotype has more than one count but fewer than ten. The chain joins TRBV28 to TRBJ1-5; D is perhaps TRBD1 (6 bases). CDR3 length: 15 residues. The V gene lost 5 bases and the J gene lost 6 bases, with 17 bases spanning the gap. The germline V gene has CDR1 MDHEN and CDR2 SYDVKM. CDR3 amino acids: CASSPGVAGVQPQHF. The CDR3, as DNA: TGTGCCAGCAGTCCTGGGGTGGCAGGGGTTCAGCCCCAGCATTTT.

V gene TRBV7-2 combines with J gene TRBJ2-5, with 8 bases aligning to TRBD2. The CDR3 covers 16 residues. J lost 0 bases, V lost 10 bases, and 13 bases had no gene match. Germline V gene sequence: CDR1 SGHTA, CDR2 FQGNSA. In DNA form, the CDR3 reads TGTGCCACCCCAAACCCCCCTAGCGGGTACCAAGAGACCCAGTACTTC. Translating gives CATPNPPSGYQETQYF.